This entry is about one T cell receptor (beta chain). No antigen is known for it. The junction departs from germline at one end; a sequencing error may be responsible. Authors of the study amplified TCR beta CDR3 regions from RNA transcripts. RT-PCR in the first round (using the HTBI primer set) targeted the TCR CDR3. TCRdb redid the calling of the multiplex PCR reads with MiXCR, one entry per CDR3 protein. The sample holds under 700,000 distinct CDR3 sequences, approximately 16% seen once. This record belongs to a study of T cells in Graves' hyperthyroidism and ophthalmopathy. The study's findings and limits: Most thyroid clonotypes with frequency above 0.001 were detected in blood.

Germline V gene sequence: CDR1 GTSNPN, CDR2 SVGIG (reference sequence). CDR3 length: 11 residues. Graves' hyperthyroidism was deemed stable given no ophthalmopathy progression within 18 months. Patients aged 18 to 65 had newly diagnosed hyperthyroidism that had lasted under 2 months. Thyroid ultrasound and orbital computed tomography, with clinical symptoms and serum thyroxine and TRAb, informed diagnoses. The J gene is TRBJ2-1, the V gene TRBV30; TRBD2 is a possible D gene (5 bases). Material: blood. This receptor was taken from a woman aged 18-29 years with Graves' hyperthyroidism. CDR3 region: CARSPSGEQFF. The CDR3 DNA follows: TGTGCCCGGAGTCCCAGCGGAGAGCAGTTCTTC.